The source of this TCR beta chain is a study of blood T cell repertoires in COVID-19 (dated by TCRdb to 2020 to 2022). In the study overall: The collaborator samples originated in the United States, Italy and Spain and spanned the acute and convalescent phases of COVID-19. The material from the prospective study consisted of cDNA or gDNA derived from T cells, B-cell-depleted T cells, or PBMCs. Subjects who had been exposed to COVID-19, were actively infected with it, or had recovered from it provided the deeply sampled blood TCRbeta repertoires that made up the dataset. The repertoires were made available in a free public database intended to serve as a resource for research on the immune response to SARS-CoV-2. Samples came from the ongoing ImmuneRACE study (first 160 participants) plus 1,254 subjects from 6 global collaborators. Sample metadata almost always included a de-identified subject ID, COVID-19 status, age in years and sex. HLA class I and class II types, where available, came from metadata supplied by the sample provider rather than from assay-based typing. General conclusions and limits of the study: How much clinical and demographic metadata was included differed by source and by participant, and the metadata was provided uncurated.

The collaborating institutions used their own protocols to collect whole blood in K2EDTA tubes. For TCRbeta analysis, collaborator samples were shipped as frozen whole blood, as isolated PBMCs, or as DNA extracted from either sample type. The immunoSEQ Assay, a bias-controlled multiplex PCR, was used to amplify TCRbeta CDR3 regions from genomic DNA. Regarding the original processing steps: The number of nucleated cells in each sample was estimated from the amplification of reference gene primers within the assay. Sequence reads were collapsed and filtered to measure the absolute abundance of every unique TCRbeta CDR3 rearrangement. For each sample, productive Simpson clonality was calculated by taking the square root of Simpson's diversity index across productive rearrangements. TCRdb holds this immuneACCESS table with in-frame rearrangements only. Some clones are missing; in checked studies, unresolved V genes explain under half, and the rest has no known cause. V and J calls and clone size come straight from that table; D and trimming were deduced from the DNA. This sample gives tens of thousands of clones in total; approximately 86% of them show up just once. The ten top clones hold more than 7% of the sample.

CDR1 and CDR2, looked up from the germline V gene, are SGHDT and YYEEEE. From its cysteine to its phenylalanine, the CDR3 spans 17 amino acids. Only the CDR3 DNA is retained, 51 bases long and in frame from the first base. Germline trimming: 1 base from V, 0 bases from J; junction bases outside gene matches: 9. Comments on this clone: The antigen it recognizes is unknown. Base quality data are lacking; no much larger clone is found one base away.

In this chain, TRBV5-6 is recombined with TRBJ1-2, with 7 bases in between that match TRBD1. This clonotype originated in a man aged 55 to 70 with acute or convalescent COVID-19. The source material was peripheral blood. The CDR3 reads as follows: CASSLTTGVKSNYGYTF. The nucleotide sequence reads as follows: TGTGCCAGCAGCTTGACCACAGGGGTTAAATCTAACTATGGCTACACCTTC. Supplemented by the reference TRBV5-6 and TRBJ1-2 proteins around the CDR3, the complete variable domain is DAGVTQSPTHLIKTRGQQVTLRCSPKSGHDTVSWYQQALGQGPQFIFQYYEEEERQRGNFPDRFSGHQFPNYSSELNVNALLLGDSALYLCASSLTTGVKSNYGYTFGSGTRLTVV.